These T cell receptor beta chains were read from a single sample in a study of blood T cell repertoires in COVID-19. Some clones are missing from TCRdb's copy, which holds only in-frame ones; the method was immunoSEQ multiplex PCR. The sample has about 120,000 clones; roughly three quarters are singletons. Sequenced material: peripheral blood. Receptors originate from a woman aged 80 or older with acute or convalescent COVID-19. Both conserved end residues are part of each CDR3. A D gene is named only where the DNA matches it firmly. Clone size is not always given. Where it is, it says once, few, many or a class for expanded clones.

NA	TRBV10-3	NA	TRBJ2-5	TGTGCCATCAGTGAGAGCTTCGAAGCCCAGTACTTC	CAISESFEAQYF
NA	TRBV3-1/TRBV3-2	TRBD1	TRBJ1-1	TGTGCCAGCGGAAAAAACCGGGACAGGGGCCTCACTGAAGCTTTCTTT	CASGKNRDRGLTEAFF
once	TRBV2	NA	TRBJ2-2	TGTGCCAGCAGTGAAAATAGGGGGACGGGCGGGGAGCTGTTTTTT	CASSENRGTGGELFF
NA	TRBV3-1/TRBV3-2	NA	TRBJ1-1	TGTGCCAGCAGCAAGGGGTGGGACACTGAAGCTTTCTTT	CASSKGWDTEAFF
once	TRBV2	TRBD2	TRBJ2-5	TGTGCCAGCAGTGGTCTAGCGGGAGGGCAAGAGACCCAGTACTTC	CASSGLAGGQETQYF
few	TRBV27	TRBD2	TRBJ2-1	TGTGCCAGCAGTACGCGGACTAGCCGACACAATGAGCAGTTCTTC	CASSTRTSRHNEQFF
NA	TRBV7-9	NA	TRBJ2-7	TGTGCCAGCAGCTCCCCTCTCGAGCAGTACTTC	CASSSPLEQYF
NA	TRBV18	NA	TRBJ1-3	TGTGCCAGCTCCCTACAGGCTAACTCTGGAAACACCATATATTTT	CASSLQANSGNTIYF
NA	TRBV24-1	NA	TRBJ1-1	TGTGCCACCAGTGACCCCATGAACACTGAAGCTTTCTTT	CATSDPMNTEAFF
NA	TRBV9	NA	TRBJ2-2	TGTGCCAGCAGCGTAAGGGGCGATTGGGCCGGGGAGCTGTTTTTT	CASSVRGDWAGELFF
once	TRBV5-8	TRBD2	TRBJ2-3	TGTGCCAGCAAACCGGGACTAGCGGAAACAGATACGCAGTATTTT	CASKPGLAETDTQYF
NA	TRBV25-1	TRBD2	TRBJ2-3	TGTGCCAGCAGTTTAGCGGGGCGGAGCACAGATACGCAGTATTTT	CASSLAGRSTDTQYF
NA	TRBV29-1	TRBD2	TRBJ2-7	TGCAGCGTTCTTAGCGGGGGTTACTTTGAGCAGTACTTC	CSVLSGGYFEQYF
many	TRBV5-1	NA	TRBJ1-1	TGCGCCAGCAGCTGGAACACAGGGAGCACTGAAGCTTTCTTT	CASSWNTGSTEAFF
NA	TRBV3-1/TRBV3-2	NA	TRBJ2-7	TGTGCCAGCAGCCAAGAGGCCGTCAGTGCGGTTAACCCTGGTTACTTC	CASSQEAVSAVNPGYF
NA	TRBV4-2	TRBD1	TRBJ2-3	TGTGCCAGCAGCCCCCGACAGGGCGCTAGCACAGATACGCAGTATTTT	CASSPRQGASTDTQYF
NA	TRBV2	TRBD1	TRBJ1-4	TGTGCCAGCAGCCCAGACAGGGCTAATGAAAAACTGTTTTTT	CASSPDRANEKLFF
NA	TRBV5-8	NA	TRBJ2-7	TGTGCCAGCAGCCTCTCGACACGGTACGAGCAGTACTTC	CASSLSTRYEQYF
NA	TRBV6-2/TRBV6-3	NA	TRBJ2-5	TGTGCCAGCAGTTACTCCCCTTCAGGGGTACTGGAGACCCAGTACTTC	CASSYSPSGVLETQYF
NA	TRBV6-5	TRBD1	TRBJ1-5	TGTGCCAGCAGTCCGATAGGGACAGAGAATCAGCCCCAGCATTTT	CASSPIGTENQPQHF
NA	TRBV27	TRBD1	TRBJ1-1	TGTGCCAGCAGTTTAAGGGGGACCGGGACAGGTGAAGCTTTCTTT	CASSLRGTGTGEAFF
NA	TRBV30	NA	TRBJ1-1	TGTGCCTGGAGTGTAGCGCCAGGGGAGTGGACTGAAGCTTTCTTT	CAWSVAPGEWTEAFF
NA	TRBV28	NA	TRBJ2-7	TGTGCCAGCAGTTCCCTCTCCTACGAGCAGTACTTC	CASSSLSYEQYF
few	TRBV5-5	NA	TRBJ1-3	TGTGCCAGCAGCTTGGAGGGACTCTCTGGAAACACCATATATTTT	CASSLEGLSGNTIYF
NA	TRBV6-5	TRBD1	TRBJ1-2	TGTGCCAGCAGTTACTCACAGGGGGTTAACTATGGCTACACCTTC	CASSYSQGVNYGYTF
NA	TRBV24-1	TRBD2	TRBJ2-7	TGTGCCACCAGTGATTTCCGTAGACCCTTTCTAGCGGGGGGGCACTACGAGCAGTACTTC	CATSDFRRPFLAGGHYEQYF